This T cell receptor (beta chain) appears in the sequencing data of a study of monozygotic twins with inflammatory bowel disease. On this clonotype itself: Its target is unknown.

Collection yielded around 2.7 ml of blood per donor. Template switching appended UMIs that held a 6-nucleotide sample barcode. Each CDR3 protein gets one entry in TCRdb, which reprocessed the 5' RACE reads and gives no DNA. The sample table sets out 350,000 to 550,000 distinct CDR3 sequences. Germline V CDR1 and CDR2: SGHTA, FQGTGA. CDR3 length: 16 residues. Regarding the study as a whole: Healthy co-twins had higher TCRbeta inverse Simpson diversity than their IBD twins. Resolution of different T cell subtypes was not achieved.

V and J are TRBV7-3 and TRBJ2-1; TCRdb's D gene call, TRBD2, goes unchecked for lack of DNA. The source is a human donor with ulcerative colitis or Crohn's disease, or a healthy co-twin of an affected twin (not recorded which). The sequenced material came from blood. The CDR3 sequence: CASSPRVSGVYNEQFF.